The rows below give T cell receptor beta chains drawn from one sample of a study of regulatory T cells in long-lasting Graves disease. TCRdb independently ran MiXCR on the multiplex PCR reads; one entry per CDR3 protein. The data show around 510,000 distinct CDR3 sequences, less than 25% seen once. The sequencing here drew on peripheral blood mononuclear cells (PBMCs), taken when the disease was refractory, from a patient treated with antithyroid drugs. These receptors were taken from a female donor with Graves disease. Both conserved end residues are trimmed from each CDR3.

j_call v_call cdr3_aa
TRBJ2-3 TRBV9 ASTVGGSTDTQY
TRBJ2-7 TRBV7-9 ASSRPGDEQY
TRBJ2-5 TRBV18 ASSPTTGGRETQY
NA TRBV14 ASSQVSQGFQETQY
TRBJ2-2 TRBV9 ASSVDPYRGAGELF
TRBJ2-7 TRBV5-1 ASSLFQGYEQY
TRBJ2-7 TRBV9 ASSFTGTANYEQY
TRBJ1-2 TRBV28 ASSGQLNYGYT
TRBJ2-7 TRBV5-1 ASGKRQGVTYEQY
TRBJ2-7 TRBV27 ASSPTGGSGNPYEQY
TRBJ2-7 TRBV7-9 ASSLGPIVYEQY
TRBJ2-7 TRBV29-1 SVGANGYEQY
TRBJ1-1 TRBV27 ASSSLGGVTEAF
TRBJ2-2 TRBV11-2 ASSHPGTINTGELF
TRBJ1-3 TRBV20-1 SAKQGSGNTIY
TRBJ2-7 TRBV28 ASSFDAREGYDEQY
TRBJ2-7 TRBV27 ASSQLDYDFYEQY
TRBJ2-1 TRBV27 ASTTDRTNEQF
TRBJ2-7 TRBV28 ASSFIRLAGAFEQY
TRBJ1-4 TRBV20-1 SATRPNEKLF
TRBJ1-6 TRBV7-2 ASSSRQGGGSPLH
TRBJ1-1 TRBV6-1 ASTSATANTEAF
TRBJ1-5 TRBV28 ASSPLSGQFSNQPQH
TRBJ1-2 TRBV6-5 ASSYWDRRIYGYT
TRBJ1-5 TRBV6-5 ASSYSRGSAQH
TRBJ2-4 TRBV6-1 ASSQGQNIQY
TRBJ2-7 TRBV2 ASSDRPDEQY
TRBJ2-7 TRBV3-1 ASSQGRELAVENYEQY
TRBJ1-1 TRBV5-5 ASSRGVVGPFPKNTEAF
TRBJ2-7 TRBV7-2 ASTTSGSSYEQY
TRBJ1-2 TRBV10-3 AISDRVAGGYT
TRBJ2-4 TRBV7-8 ASSLSRLAGLAKNIQY
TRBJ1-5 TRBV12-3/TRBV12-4 ASSSRGAGNQPQH
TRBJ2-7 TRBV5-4 ASRLGGNPYEQY
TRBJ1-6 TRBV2 ASSEGAYNSPLH
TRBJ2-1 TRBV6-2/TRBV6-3 ASRVGFEQF
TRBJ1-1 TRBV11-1 ASRSGGPEAF
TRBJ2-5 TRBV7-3 AGSLGPPETQY
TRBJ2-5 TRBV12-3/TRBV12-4 ASSPGPLMAQY
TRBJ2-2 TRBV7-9 ASSLRTSGKLGGELF
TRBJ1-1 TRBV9 ASSVVANTEAF
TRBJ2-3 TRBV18 ASSPTSGLPDTQY
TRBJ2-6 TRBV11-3 ASSHRDSKSSGANVLT
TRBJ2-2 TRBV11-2 ASKPPRWTGELF
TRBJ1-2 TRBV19 ASSIGTSNINYGYT
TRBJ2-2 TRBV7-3 ASTPIQGTGELF
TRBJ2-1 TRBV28 ASSFPADHSGDEQF
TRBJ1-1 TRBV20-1 SAWGGSTEAF
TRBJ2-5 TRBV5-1 ASSLGTRLSETQY
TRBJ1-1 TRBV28 ASRPTPMNTEAF
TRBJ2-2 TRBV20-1 SARSLDRGETGELF
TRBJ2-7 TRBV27 ASSFSRDPTYEQY
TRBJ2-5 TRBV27 ASSSLGPKGETQY
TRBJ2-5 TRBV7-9 ASSILQGAVGGTQY